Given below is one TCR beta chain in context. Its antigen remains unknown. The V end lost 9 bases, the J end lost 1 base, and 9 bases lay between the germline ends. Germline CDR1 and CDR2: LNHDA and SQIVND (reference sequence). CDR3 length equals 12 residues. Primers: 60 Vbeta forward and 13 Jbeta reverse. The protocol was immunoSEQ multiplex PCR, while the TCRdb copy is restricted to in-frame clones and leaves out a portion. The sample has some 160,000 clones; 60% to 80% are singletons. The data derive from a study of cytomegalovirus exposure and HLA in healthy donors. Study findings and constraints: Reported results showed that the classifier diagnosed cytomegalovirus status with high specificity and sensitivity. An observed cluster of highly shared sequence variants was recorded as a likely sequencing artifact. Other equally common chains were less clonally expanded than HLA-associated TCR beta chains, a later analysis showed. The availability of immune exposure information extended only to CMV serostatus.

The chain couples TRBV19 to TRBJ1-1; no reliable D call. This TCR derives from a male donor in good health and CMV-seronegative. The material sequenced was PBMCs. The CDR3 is CASPGRNTEAFF. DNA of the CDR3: TGTGCCAGCCCTGGGAGGAACACTGAAGCTTTCTTT. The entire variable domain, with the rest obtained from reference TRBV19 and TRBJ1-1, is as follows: DGGITQSPKYLFRKEGQNVTLSCEQNLNHDAMYWYRQDPGQGLRLIYYSQIVNDFQKGDIAEGYSVSREKKESFPLTVTSAQKNPTAFYLCASPGRNTEAFFGQGTRLTVV.